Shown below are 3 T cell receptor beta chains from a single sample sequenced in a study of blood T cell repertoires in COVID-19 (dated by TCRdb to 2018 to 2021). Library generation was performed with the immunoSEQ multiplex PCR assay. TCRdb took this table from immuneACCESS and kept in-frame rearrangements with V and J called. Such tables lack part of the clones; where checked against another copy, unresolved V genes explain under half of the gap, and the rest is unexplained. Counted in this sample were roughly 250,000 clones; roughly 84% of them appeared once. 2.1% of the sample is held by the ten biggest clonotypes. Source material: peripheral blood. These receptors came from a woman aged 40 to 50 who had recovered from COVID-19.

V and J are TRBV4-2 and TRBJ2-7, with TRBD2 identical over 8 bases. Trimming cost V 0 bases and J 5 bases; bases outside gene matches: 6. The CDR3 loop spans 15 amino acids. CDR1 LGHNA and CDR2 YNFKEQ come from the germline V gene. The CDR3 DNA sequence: TGTGCCAGCAGCCAAGATCGGGGGGGACGAAACGAGCAGTACTTC. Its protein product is CASSQDRGGRNEQYF.

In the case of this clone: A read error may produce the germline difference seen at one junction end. The DNA of the CDR3 is TGTGCCAGCAGCCTAACCGGGACTAGCGTTACGCAGTATTTT. It codes for CASSLTGTSVTQYF. This rearrangement joins TRBV7-3 to TRBJ2-3; 10 bases are shared with TRBD2. Germline CDR1 and CDR2: SGHTA and FQGTGA. The CDR3 is 14 amino acids. The full variable domain, rest sourced from reference TRBV7-3 and TRBJ2-3, is GAGVSQTPSNKVTEKGKYVELRCDPISGHTALYWYRQSLGQGPEFLIYFQGTGAADDSGLPNDRFFAVRPEGSVSTLKIQRTERGDSAVYLCASSLTGTSVTQYFGPGTRLTVL.

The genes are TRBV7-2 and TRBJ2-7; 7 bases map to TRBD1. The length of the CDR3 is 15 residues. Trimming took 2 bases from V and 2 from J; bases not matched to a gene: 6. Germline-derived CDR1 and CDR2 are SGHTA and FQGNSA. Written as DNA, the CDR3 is TGTGCCAGCAGCTTATTTCAGGGGGACGCCTACGAGCAGTACTTC. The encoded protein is CASSLFQGDAYEQYF. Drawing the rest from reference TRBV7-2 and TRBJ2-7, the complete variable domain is GAGVSQSPSNKVTEKGKDVELRCDPISGHTALYWYRQSLGQGLEFLIYFQGNSAPDKSGLPSDRFSAERTGGSVSTLTIQRTQQEDSAVYLCASSLFQGDAYEQYFGPGTRLTVT.